Listed below are T cell receptor beta chains from one sample, sequenced in a study of cytomegalovirus exposure and HLA in healthy donors. The data were produced by immunoSEQ multiplex PCR, yet TCRdb's version contains in-frame clones alone and is incomplete. Of about 90,000 clones listed, more than 55% are singletons. The sequenced sample consisted of PBMCs. All receptors derive from a woman in her forties or fifties in good health and CMV-seropositive. Each CDR3 is given with its conserved first and last residue. D genes are given only for firm matches. Rows give clone size only sometimes, using once, few, many, or a class for an expanded clone.

clone_size: -; d_call: -; v_call: TRBV30; j_call: TRBJ2-3; cdr3_nt: TGTGCCTGGAGTGTACGGGGAGTGGGTAAAGATACGCAGTATTTT; cdr3_aa: CAWSVRGVGKDTQYF
clone_size: -; d_call: TRBD2; v_call: TRBV27; j_call: TRBJ2-7; cdr3_nt: TGTGCCAGCAGCCCTTTCGGGGGGATATTCTACGAGCAGTACTTC; cdr3_aa: CASSPFGGIFYEQYF
clone_size: few; d_call: TRBD2; v_call: TRBV27; j_call: TRBJ2-3; cdr3_nt: TGTGCCAGCAGTCCCGTTCCGGGACTAGCGGGGACTAGCACAGATACGCAGTATTTT; cdr3_aa: CASSPVPGLAGTSTDTQYF
clone_size: -; d_call: TRBD1; v_call: TRBV2; j_call: TRBJ1-5; cdr3_nt: TGTGCCACCCAACCTTACAGGGGCTCGGGCAATCAGCCCCAGCATTTT; cdr3_aa: CATQPYRGSGNQPQHF
clone_size: -; d_call: -; v_call: TRBV27; j_call: TRBJ1-5; cdr3_nt: TGTGCCAGCAGCTCAAAAGGGAGGGTAGGCAATCAGCCCCAGCATTTT; cdr3_aa: CASSSKGRVGNQPQHF
clone_size: few; d_call: -; v_call: TRBV11-2; j_call: TRBJ2-3; cdr3_nt: TGTGCCAGCAGCTTACACATTATCGGGGGCACAGATACGCAGTATTTT; cdr3_aa: CASSLHIIGGTDTQYF
clone_size: -; d_call: -; v_call: TRBV30; j_call: TRBJ2-7; cdr3_nt: TGTGCCTGGAGTGTAAAGGTGGCAGGATCCTACGAGCAGTACTTC; cdr3_aa: CAWSVKVAGSYEQYF
clone_size: -; d_call: TRBD1; v_call: TRBV19; j_call: TRBJ1-2; cdr3_nt: TGTGCCAGTAGTGACATACAGGGGGCTTACTATGGCTACACCTTC; cdr3_aa: CASSDIQGAYYGYTF
clone_size: few; d_call: -; v_call: TRBV7-2; j_call: TRBJ1-1; cdr3_nt: TGTGCCAGCAGCTTGTCTCGGGGGACTGAAGCTTTCTTT; cdr3_aa: CASSLSRGTEAFF
clone_size: few; d_call: -; v_call: TRBV6-1; j_call: TRBJ2-1; cdr3_nt: TGTGCCAGCAGGGGGGCCAACTACAATGAGCAGTTCTTC; cdr3_aa: CASRGANYNEQFF
clone_size: -; d_call: -; v_call: TRBV5-4; j_call: TRBJ1-2; cdr3_nt: TGTGCCAGCAGCTTTGGACACTACTATGGCTACACCTTC; cdr3_aa: CASSFGHYYGYTF
clone_size: few; d_call: -; v_call: TRBV10-3; j_call: TRBJ1-1; cdr3_nt: TGTGCCATCAGTGAGTCGAAGGGGGAAGGCACTGAAGCTTTCTTT; cdr3_aa: CAISESKGEGTEAFF
clone_size: -; d_call: TRBD1; v_call: TRBV28; j_call: TRBJ1-2; cdr3_nt: TGTGCCAGCAGTTCGACCGGGACAGGGGTGTCTGGCTACACCTTC; cdr3_aa: CASSSTGTGVSGYTF